A selection of T cell receptor beta chains follows, all from one sample in a study of siplizumab effects on memory and regulatory T cells. Produced via immunoSEQ multiplex PCR; TCRdb's table is partial and in-frame only. The table shows under 110,000 clones, with over 90% occurring only once. Sequencing used non-Treg CD4+ T cells sorted from blood. The receptors here all came from a human donor in good health. Both conserved end residues are part of each CDR3. A D gene is named only where the DNA matches it firmly.

.	TRBJ1-4	TRBV6-1	CASSEAPGFLFF
.	TRBJ1-6	TRBV5-1	CASSLDTGFTLHF
TRBD1	TRBJ2-3	TRBV5-4	CASSLVTGSTDTQYF
.	TRBJ2-1	TRBV7-8	CASSFYKRDHNEQFF
.	TRBJ2-7	TRBV7-3	CASSPGDSRLEQYF
TRBD2	TRBJ2-1	TRBV5-5	CASSLQAGVQNEQFF
.	TRBJ2-1	TRBV20-1	CSSFRKGEQFF
.	TRBJ2-7	TRBV6-6	CASSYNRRSYEQYF
TRBD2	TRBJ2-2	TRBV19	CASSGGLAGGRRTGELFF
.	TRBJ1-2	TRBV12-5	CASGSRSPNYGYTF
TRBD1	TRBJ2-7	TRBV12-5	CASGQGQTGYEQYF
.	TRBJ1-2	TRBV7-8	CASSKTSANYGYTF
TRBD1	TRBJ1-2	TRBV28	CASVGTGYGYTF
TRBD1	TRBJ1-5	TRBV30	CAWSPGTGGNQPQHF
.	TRBJ1-1	TRBV28	CASSLLGLGDTEAFF
TRBD1	TRBJ2-5	TRBV6-1	CAGGQGLETQYF
TRBD2	TRBJ2-7	TRBV10-3	CAISESDPGGGYEQYF
.	TRBJ2-1	TRBV20-1	CSASDSNEQFF
.	TRBJ1-5	TRBV30	CAWSRGGGSNQPQHF
TRBD1	TRBJ1-2	TRBV30	CAWTHQGGYGYTF
TRBD1	TRBJ1-6	TRBV5-1	CASSLVGQRSSYNSPLHF
.	TRBJ2-1	TRBV25-1	CASSQLAHSLQFF
TRBD2	TRBJ2-3	TRBV11-1	CASRAGTSDSDTQYF
.	TRBJ2-2	TRBV7-3	CASNPQGGRDTGELFF
.	TRBJ2-7	TRBV7-2	CASSVQYEQYF
.	TRBJ2-5	TRBV5-1	CASSWAVGAQETQYF
.	TRBJ2-1	TRBV12-5	CASGLGGTTTTNEQFF
.	TRBJ2-3	TRBV18	CASSPSGGTDTQYF
TRBD1	TRBJ1-5	TRBV5-1	CASSLAGQGNQPQHF
.	TRBJ1-2	TRBV20-1	CSARVGYGYTF
TRBD1	TRBJ1-1	TRBV5-1	CASSSRQGNTEAFF
.	TRBJ2-1	TRBV14	CASSQVSGDYNEQFF
.	TRBJ2-7	TRBV6-1	CASSENPRYEQYF
.	TRBJ2-7	TRBV7-8	CASSLLTGTYEQYF
.	TRBJ1-3	TRBV5-1	CASSFGGRGAGNTIYF
.	TRBJ2-2	TRBV19	CASSIDRLSGELFF
.	TRBJ2-7	TRBV19	CASSKRGGTSYEQYF
.	TRBJ2-1	TRBV12-5	CASGLVPVSYNEQFF
.	TRBJ2-3	TRBV11-3	CASSNRRLGDTQYF
TRBD1	TRBJ1-3	TRBV9	CASSATPGTGNGNTIYF
.	TRBJ2-3	TRBV4-1	CASSQEPPRTDTQYF
.	TRBJ2-3	TRBV4-3	CASSQQESDTQYF
TRBD1	TRBJ2-2	TRBV7-3	CASSPTSGTGHPGELFF
.	TRBJ1-4	TRBV7-2	CASSLRGVKLFF
.	TRBJ2-7	TRBV7-3	CASSLSKGVHEQYF
TRBD2	TRBJ2-1	TRBV6-5	CASRLGLAGDNEQFF
.	TRBJ1-1	TRBV5-4	CASSLVLRGNTEAFF
TRBD2	TRBJ2-3	TRBV18	CASSPPSGIPDTQYF
.	TRBJ1-4	TRBV4-1	CASSQSEEKLFF
TRBD2	TRBJ2-3	TRBV4-1	CASSQVGTSGRLTDTQYF
TRBD2	TRBJ2-1	TRBV5-8	CASFRLAVHNEQFF
.	TRBJ2-1	TRBV9	CASSVEGRSYNEQFF
TRBD2	TRBJ2-1	TRBV30	CALSGSSYNEQFF
.	TRBJ2-3	TRBV6-5	CASSYGSLSTDTQYF
.	TRBJ2-2	TRBV7-9	CASSLELPTGELFF
.	TRBJ2-2	TRBV15	CATSRVGGQLFF
TRBD2	TRBJ2-1	TRBV19	CASRTSGGSYNEQFF
.	TRBJ1-4	TRBV6-9	CASSVVHIGREKLFF
.	TRBJ1-5	TRBV28	CASSLDGNQPQHF
.	TRBJ2-1	TRBV11-2	CASSLLRDGEQFF